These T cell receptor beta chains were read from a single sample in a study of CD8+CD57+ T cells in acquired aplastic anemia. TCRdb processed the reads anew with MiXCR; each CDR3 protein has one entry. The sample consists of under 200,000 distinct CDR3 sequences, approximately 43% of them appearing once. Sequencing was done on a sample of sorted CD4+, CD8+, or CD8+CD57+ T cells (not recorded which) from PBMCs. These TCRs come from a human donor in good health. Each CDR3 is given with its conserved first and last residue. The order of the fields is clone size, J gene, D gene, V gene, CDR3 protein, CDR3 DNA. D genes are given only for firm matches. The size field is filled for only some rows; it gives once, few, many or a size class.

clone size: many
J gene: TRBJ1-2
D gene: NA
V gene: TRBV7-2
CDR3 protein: CASSLLRGGSGYTF
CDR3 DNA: TGTGCCAGCAGCTTACTCAGGGGAGGGAGTGGCTACACCTTC

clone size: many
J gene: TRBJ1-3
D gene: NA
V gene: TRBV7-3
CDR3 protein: CASRDRKAGNTIYF
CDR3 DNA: TGTGCCAGCAGAGACCGGAAAGCGGGAAACACCATATATTTT

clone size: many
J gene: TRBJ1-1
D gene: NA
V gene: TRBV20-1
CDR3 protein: CSARVPGVANTEAFF
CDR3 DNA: TGCAGTGCTAGAGTCCCAGGGGTAGCGAACACTGAAGCTTTCTTT

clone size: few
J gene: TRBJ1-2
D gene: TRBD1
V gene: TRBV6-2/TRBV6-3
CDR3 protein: CASSRGDRGPYGYTF
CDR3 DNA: TGTGCCAGCAGTCGGGGGGACAGGGGCCCGTATGGCTACACCTTC

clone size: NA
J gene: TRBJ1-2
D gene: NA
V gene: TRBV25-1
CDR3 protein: CASSELRGYTF
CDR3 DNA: TGTGCCAGCAGCGAACTTAGAGGCTACACCTTC

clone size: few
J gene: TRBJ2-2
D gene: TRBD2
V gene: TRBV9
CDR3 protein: CASSPRASGDFGELFF
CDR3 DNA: TGTGCCAGCAGCCCCCGGGCTAGCGGAGATTTCGGGGAGCTGTTTTTT

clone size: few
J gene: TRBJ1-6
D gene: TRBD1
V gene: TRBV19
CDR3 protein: CASTYRTGGNSPLHF
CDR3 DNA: TGTGCCAGTACATACCGGACAGGGGGGAATTCACCCCTCCACTTT

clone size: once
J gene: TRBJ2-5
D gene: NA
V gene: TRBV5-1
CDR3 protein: CASSLGRPGQETQYF
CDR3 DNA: TGCGCCAGCAGCTTGGGACGGCCTGGCCAAGAGACCCAGTACTTC

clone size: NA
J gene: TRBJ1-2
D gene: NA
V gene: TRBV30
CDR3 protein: CASNGGLNYGYTF
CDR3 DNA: TGTGCCTCCAATGGGGGTCTTAACTATGGCTACACCTTC

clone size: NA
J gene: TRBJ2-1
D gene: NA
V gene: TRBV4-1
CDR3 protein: CASIQKRPGPLGREQFF
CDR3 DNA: TGCGCCAGCATCCAAAAACGACCAGGGCCTCTCGGACGTGAGCAGTTCTTC

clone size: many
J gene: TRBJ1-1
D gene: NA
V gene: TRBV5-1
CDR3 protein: CASSSGLSLTNTEAFF
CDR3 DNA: TGCGCCAGCAGCTCGGGGCTTAGCCTTACCAACACTGAAGCTTTCTTT

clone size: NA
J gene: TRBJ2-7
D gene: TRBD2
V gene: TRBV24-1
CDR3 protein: CATSETSGSLYEQYF
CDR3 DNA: TGTGCCACCAGTGAGACTAGCGGGAGTCTCTACGAGCAGTACTTC

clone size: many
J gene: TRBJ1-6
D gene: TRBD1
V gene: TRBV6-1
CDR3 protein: CAFWTGVLNSPLHF
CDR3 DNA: TGTGCATTTTGGACAGGGGTATTGAATTCACCCCTCCACTTT

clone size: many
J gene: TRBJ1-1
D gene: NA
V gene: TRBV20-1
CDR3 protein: CSASIRGALNTEAFF
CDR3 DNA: TGCAGTGCTAGTATTAGGGGGGCTCTGAACACTGAAGCTTTCTTT

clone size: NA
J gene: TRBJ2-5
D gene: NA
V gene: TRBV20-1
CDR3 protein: CSATGNQETQYF
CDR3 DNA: TGCAGTGCCACAGGGAATCAGGAGACCCAGTACTTC

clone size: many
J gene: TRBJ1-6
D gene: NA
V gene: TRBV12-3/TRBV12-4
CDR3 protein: CASSTGSSYNSPLHF
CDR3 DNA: TGTGCCAGCAGTACCGGGAGCTCCTATAATTCACCCCTCCACTTT

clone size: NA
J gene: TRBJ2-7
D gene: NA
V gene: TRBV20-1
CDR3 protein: CSARDPEALYEQYF
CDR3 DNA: TGCAGTGCTAGAGATCCTGAGGCCCTCTACGAGCAGTACTTC

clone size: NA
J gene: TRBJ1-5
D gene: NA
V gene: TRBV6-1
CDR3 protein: CASTPGWGQPQHF
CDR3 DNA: TGTGCCAGCACCCCCGGGTGGGGTCAGCCCCAGCATTTT

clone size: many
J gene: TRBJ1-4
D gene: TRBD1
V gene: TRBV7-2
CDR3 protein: CASSLPRQGREKLFF
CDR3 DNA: TGTGCCAGCAGCTTACCGAGACAGGGACGTGAAAAACTGTTTTTT